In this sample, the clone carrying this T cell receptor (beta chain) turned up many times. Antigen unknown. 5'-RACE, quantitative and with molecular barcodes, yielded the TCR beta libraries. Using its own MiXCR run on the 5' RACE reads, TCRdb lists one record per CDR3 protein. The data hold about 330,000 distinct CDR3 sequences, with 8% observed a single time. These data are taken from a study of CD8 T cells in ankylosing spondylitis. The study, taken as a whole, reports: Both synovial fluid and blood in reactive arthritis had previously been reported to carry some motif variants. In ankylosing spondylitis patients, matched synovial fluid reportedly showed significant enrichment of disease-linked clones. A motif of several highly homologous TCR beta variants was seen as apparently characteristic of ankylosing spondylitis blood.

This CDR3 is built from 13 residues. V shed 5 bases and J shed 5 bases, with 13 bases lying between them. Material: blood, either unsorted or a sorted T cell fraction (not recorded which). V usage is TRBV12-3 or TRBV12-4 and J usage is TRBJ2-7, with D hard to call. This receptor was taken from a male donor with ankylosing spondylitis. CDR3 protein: CASSGSKSDEQYF. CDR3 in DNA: TGTGCCAGCAGTGGATCAAAGTCTGACGAGCAGTACTTC.